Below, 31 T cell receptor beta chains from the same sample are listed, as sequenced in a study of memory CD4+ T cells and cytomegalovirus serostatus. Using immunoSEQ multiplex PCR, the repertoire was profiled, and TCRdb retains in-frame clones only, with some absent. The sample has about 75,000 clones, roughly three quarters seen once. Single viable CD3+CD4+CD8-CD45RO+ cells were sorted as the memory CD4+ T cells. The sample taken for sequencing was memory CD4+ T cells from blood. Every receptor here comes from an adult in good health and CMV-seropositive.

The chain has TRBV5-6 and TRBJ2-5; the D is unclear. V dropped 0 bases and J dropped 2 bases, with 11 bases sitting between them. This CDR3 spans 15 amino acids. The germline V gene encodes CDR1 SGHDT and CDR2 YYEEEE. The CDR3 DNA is TGTGCCAGCAGCTTGGTAAGGCTGGGGCAAGAGACCCAGTACTTC. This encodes CASSLVRLGQETQYF.

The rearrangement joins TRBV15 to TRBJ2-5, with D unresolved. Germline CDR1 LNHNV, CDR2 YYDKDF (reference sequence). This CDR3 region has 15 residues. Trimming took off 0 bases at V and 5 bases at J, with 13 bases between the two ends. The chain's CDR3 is CATSRDFAARETQYF. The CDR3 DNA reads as TGTGCCACCAGCAGAGATTTTGCGGCCAGGGAGACCCAGTACTTC.

CDR3 nucleotides: TGCGCCAGCAGCTTGGGAGGGGGAGGGCAGCCCCAGCATTTT. This gives the protein CASSLGGGGQPQHF. V usage is TRBV5-1 and J usage is TRBJ1-5; a weak D match, TRBD1 (6 bases). CDR3 size: 14 residues. CDR1 is SGHRS and CDR2 is YFSETQ in the germline V gene. Trimming removed 0 bases from V and 7 bases from J, with 11 bases in between. Combining the CDR3 with reference TRBV5-1 and TRBJ1-5 gives the whole variable domain KAGVTQTPRYLIKTRGQQVTLSCSPISGHRSVSWYQQTPGQGLQFLFEYFSETQRNKGNFPGRFSGRQFSNSRSEMNVSTLELGDSALYLCASSLGGGGQPQHFGDGTRLSIL.

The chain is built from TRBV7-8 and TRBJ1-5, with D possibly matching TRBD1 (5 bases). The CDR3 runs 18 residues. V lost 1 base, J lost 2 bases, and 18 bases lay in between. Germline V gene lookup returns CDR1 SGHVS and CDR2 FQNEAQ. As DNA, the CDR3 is TGTGCCAGCAGCTTAGAAGGACGACAGTCCCCGGGCAATCAGCCCCAGCATTTT. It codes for CASSLEGRQSPGNQPQHF.

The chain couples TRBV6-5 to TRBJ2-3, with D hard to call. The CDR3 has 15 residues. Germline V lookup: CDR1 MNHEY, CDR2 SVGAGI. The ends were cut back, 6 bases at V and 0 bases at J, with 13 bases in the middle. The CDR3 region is CASSRTASSTDTQYF. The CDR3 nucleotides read TGTGCCAGCAGCCGGACCGCTTCTAGCACAGATACGCAGTATTTT.

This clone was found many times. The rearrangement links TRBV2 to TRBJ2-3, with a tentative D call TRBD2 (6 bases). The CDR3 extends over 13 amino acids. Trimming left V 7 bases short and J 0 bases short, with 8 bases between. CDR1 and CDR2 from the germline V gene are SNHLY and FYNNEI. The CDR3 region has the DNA TGTGCCAGCATGGGGGGAAGCACAGATACGCAGTATTTT. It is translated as CASMGGSTDTQYF.

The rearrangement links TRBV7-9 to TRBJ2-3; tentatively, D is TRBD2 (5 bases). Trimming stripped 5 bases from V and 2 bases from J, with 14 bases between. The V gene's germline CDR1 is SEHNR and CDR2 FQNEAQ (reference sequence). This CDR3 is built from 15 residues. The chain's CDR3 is CASSGTLGLTDTQYF. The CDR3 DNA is TGTGCCAGCAGCGGCACCCTCGGACTCACAGATACGCAGTATTTT.

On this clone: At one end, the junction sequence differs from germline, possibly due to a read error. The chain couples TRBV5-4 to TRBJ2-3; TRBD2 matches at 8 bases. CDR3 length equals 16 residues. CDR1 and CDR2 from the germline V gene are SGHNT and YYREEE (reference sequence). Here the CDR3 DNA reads TGTGCCAGCAGTTTGGGGGCTAGCGGGTACACAGATACGCAGTATTTT. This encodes CASSLGASGYTDTQYF.

The CDR3 DNA sequence: TGTGCCAGCAGTGTTTGGCAGGGGGCGGACGAGCAGTACTTC. This translates into CASSVWQGADEQYF. The gene calls are TRBV6-1 and TRBJ2-7; 8 bases agree with TRBD1. The germline V gene encodes CDR1 MNHNS and CDR2 SASEGT. The CDR3 spans 14 residues. V lost 4 bases, J lost 5 bases, and 7 bases stayed unmatched.

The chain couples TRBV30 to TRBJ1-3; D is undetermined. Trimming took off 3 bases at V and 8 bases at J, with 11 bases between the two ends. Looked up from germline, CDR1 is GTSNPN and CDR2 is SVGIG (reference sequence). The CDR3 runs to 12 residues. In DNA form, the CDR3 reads TGTGCCTGGAGGTCCGGGGATTACACCATATATTTT. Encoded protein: CAWRSGDYTIYF.

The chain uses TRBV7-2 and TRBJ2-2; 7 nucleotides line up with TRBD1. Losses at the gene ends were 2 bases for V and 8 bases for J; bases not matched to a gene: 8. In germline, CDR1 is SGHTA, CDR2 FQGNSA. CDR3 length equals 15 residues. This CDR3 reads CASSLRQGVPGELFF. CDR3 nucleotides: TGTGCCAGCAGCTTAAGACAGGGAGTCCCGGGGGAGCTGTTTTTT.

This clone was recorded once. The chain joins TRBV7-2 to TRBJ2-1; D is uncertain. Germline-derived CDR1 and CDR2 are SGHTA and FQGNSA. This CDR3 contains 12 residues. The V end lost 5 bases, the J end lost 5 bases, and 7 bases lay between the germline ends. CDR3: CASSQYNNEQFF. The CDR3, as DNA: TGTGCCAGCAGCCAGTATAACAATGAGCAGTTCTTC. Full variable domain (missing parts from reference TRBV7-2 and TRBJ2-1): GAGVSQSPSNKVTEKGKDVELRCDPISGHTALYWYRQSLGQGLEFLIYFQGNSAPDKSGLPSDRFSAERTGGSVSTLTIQRTQQEDSAVYLCASSQYNNEQFFGPGTRLTVL.

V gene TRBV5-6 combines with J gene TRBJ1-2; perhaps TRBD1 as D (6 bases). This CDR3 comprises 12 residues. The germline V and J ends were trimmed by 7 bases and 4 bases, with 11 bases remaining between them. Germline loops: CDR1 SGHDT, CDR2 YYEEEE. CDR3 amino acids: CASYGQFYGYTF. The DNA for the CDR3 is TGTGCCAGCTACGGACAGTTCTATGGCTACACCTTC. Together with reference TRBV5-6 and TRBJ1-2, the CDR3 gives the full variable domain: DAGVTQSPTHLIKTRGQQVTLRCSPKSGHDTVSWYQQALGQGPQFIFQYYEEEERQRGNFPDRFSGHQFPNYSSELNVNALLLGDSALYLCASYGQFYGYTFGSGTRLTVV.

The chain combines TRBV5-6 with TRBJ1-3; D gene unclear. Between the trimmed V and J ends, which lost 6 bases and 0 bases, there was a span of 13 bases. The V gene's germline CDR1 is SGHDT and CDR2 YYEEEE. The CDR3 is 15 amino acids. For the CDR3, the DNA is TGTGCCAGCACTTTGGACTGGAGCTCTGGAAACACCATATATTTT. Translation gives CASTLDWSSGNTIYF.

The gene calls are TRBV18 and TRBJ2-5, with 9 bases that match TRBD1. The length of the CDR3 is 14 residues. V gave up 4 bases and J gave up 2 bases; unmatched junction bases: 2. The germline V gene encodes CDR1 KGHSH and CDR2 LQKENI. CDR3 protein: CASSRGQGQETQYF. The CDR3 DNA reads TGTGCCAGCTCACGCGGACAGGGGCAAGAGACCCAGTACTTC.

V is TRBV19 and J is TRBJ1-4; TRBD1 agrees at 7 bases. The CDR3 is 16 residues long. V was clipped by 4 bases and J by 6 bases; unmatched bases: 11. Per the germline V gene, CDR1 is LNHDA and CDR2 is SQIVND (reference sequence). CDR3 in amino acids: CASSTRQGTVDEKLFF. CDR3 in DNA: TGTGCCAGTAGTACCCGACAGGGAACGGTGGATGAAAAACTGTTTTTT.

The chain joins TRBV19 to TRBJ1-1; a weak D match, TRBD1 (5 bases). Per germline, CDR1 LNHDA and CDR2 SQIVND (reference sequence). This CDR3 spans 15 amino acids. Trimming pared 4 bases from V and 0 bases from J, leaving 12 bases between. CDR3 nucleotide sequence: TGTGCCAGTAGTACAGGCAGGGCTATGAACACTGAAGCTTTCTTT. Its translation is CASSTGRAMNTEAFF.

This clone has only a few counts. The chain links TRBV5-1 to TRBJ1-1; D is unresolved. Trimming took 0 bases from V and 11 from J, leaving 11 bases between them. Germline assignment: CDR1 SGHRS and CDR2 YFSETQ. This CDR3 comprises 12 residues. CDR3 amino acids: CASSLGTEAAFF. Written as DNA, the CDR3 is TGCGCCAGCAGCTTGGGGACCGAAGCGGCTTTCTTT.

CDR3 region: CASSLGQRLAGVQETQYF. CDR3 bases: TGTGCCAGCAGCTTAGGGCAGAGACTAGCGGGAGTCCAAGAGACCCAGTACTTC. V usage is TRBV7-2 and J usage is TRBJ2-5, with 12 bases fitting TRBD2. The CDR3 contains 18 residues. Trimming at V came to 1 base and at J to 1 base, leaving 7 bases not matched to a gene. Germline lookup yields CDR1 SGHTA and CDR2 FQGNSA.

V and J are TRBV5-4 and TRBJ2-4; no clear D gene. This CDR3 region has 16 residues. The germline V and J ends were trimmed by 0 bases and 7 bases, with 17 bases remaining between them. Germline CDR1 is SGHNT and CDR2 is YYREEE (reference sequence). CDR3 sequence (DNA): TGTGCCAGCAGCTTGGCCTCTTCCAGGTCGGCGAACATTCAGTACTTC. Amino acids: CASSLASSRSANIQYF.

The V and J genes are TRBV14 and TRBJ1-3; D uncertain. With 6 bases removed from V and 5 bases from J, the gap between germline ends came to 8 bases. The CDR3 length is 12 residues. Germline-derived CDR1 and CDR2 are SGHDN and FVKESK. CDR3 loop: CASSSGRNTIYF. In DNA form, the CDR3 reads TGTGCCAGCAGTAGCGGACGAAACACCATATATTTT.

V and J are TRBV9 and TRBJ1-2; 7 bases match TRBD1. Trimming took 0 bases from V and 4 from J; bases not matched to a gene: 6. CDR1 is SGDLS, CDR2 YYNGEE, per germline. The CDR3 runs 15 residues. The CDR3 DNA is TGTGCCAGCAGCGTAGCCTTAGGGGGCCCCTATGGCTACACCTTC. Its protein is CASSVALGGPYGYTF. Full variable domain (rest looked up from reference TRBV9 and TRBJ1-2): DSGVTQTPKHLITATGQRVTLRCSPRSGDLSVYWYQQSLDQGLQFLIQYYNGEERAKGNILERFSAQQFPDLHSELNLSSLELGDSALYFCASSVALGGPYGYTFGSGTRLTVV.

DNA of the CDR3: TGCGCCAGCAGCTCGGACGGACAGGGAAATTCACCCCTCCACTTT. Residues: CASSSDGQGNSPLHF. This sequence joins TRBV5-1 and TRBJ1-6; 8 bases are shared with TRBD1. The germline V gene encodes CDR1 SGHRS and CDR2 YFSETQ. There are 15 residues in the CDR3. Trimming cost V 3 bases and J 7 bases; bases outside gene matches: 6.

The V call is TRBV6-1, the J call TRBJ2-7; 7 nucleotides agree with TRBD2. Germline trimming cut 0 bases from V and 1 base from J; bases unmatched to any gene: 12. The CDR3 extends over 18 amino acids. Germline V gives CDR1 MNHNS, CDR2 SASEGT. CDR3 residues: CASSEAGRGFPGSYEQYF. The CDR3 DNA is TGTGCCAGCAGTGAAGCAGGGCGGGGGTTCCCCGGGTCCTACGAGCAGTACTTC.

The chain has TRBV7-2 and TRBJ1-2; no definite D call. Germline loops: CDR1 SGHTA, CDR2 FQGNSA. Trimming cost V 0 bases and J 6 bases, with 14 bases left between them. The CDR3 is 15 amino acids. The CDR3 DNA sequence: TGTGCCAGCAGCTTAGCTTCGGGCAGAAAGAATGGCTACACCTTC. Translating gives CASSLASGRKNGYTF.

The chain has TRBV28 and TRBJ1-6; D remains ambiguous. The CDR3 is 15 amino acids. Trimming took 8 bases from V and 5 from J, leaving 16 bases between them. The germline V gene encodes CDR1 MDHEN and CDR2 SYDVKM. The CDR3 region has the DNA TGTGCCAGCTCTAGAGGAGGCGTTCATAATTCACCCCTCCACTTT. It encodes CASSRGGVHNSPLHF.

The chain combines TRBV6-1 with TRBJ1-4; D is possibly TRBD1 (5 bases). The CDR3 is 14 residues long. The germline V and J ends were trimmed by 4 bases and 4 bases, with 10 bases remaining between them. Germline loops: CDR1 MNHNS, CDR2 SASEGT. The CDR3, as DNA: TGTGCCAGCAGTGGGAGGGGTATTAATGAAAAACTGTTTTTT. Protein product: CASSGRGINEKLFF.

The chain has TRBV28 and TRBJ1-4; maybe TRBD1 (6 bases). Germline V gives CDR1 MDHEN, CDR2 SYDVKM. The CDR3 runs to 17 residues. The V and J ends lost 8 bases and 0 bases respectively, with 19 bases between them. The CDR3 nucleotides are TGTGCCAGCGCCTCAACAGGGATTGGGGCAACTAATGAAAAACTGTTTTTT. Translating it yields CASASTGIGATNEKLFF.

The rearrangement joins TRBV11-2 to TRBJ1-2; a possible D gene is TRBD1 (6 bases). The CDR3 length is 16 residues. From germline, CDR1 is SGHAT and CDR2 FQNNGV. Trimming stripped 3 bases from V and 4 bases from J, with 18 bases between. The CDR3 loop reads CASSFSAEGVLYGYTF. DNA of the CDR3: TGTGCCAGCAGCTTCTCTGCGGAGGGGGTCCTCTATGGCTACACCTTC. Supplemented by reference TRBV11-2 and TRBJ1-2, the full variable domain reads EAGVAQSPRYKIIEKRQSVAFWCNPISGHATLYWYQQILGQGPKLLIQFQNNGVVDDSQLPKDRFSAERLKGVDSTLKIQPAKLEDSAVYLCASSFSAEGVLYGYTFGSGTRLTVV.

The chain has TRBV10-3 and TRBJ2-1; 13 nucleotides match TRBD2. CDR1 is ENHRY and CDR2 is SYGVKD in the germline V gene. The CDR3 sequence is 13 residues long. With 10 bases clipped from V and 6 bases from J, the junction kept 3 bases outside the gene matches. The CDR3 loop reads CATGTSGTNEQFF. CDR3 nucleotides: TGTGCCACCGGGACTAGCGGGACCAATGAGCAGTTCTTC.

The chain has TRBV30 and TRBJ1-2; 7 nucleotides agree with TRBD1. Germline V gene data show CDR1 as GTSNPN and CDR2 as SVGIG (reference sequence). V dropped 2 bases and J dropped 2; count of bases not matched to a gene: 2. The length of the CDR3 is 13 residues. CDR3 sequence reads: CAWSTDRNYGYTF. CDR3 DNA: TGTGCCTGGAGTACGGACAGGAACTATGGCTACACCTTC.